A selection of T cell receptor beta chains follows, all from one sample in a study of response to subunit inactivated influenza vaccine. TCRdb analysed the RT-PCR reads with MiXCR anew, one entry per CDR3 protein. The sample lists hundreds of thousands of distinct CDR3 sequences, 25% occurring once. The sequenced sample was CD4+ T cells sorted from PBMCs, obtained roughly 5 days after vaccination. The receptors were sampled from a man in his fifties or sixties who received an inactivated influenza vaccine. Each CDR3 is given without its conserved first and last residue. Part of the rows lack a size; the others show once, few, many or a class for expanded clones.

clone size,V gene,CDR3 protein
few,TRBV2,ASSDQNTEAF
many,TRBV29-1,SVAGSGQPQH
few,TRBV7-9,ASSVEGDRAYEQY
NA,TRBV11-2,ASSRGLASYEQY
NA,TRBV5-5,ASSQGLKNTGELF
NA,TRBV18,ASSPPTSGRKGKTQY
few,TRBV29-1,SGTSVKGTDTQY
many,TRBV12-3/TRBV12-4,ASSLGLGGNEAF
NA,TRBV7-2,ASSSYPYEQY
few,TRBV11-2,ASRNFGRKETQY
few,TRBV6-2/TRBV6-3,ASTRGGHDYEQY
NA,TRBV2,ASGGGRLGY
NA,TRBV3-1,ASSFHPPGLAGLPGGKTQY
NA,TRBV5-5,LNQPQH
few,TRBV20-1,SARVGNRGWKDEQY
few,TRBV24-1,ATSDRDSGSYEQY
few,TRBV5-1,ASSAGGYYGYT
NA,TRBV12-3/TRBV12-4,ASSLAPGTGTEAF
NA,TRBV7-3,ASSQGGNYEQY
once,TRBV6-2/TRBV6-3,ASRQDRSPYEQY
NA,TRBV28,ASSAENQPQH
few,TRBV27,ASSLTPGLATVNEQF
NA,TRBV5-1,ASSFGTSGRYEQY
NA,TRBV7-9,ASAPGVVVGTQY
NA,TRBV3-1,ASSQQDYEQY
few,TRBV12-3/TRBV12-4,ASSGTGTTQY
NA,TRBV5-1,ASSSLAGGRTGELF
NA,TRBV11-2,ASGAGDLLRNEQF
NA,TRBV28,ASSLQGVRGSPLH
few,TRBV28,ASRLSGTNTGELF
few,TRBV29-1,SVVLVGSYNEQF
few,TRBV18,ASSPVVDEKLF
NA,TRBV4-2,ASSQDTSGGSDTQY
many,TRBV5-1,ASSLGGDYGYT
NA,TRBV12-3/TRBV12-4,TSSLALRGLAGETDTQY
NA,TRBV30,AWEGPPMY
few,TRBV29-1,SVGAGGWTEAF
few,TRBV3-1,ASSQEGNRGSSYEQY
NA,TRBV11-2,ASSLAGTVQVETQY
NA,TRBV2,ASNYVNTEAF
few,TRBV20-1,SARVTGSAEAF
NA,TRBV3-1,ASSQLSSYNEQF
NA,TRBV29-1,SVEGLAGLMDTQY
few,TRBV7-9,ASSFDKGQGGNQPQH
NA,TRBV27,ASRRMNTGELF
once,TRBV28,ASSFPGREAKNIQY
NA,TRBV6-1,ASSPWISSYEQY
many,TRBV12-3/TRBV12-4,ASSIRQGAGEKLF
few,TRBV7-3,ASSLSAGISYNEQF